This TCR beta chain was obtained from a study of blood T cell repertoires in COVID-19. At the level of the study: Samples of COVID-19 (acute and convalescent) were obtained from the United States, Italy and Spain.

Study processing details: Quantification of nucleated cells was approximated via reference gene primer amplification. The protocol was immunoSEQ multiplex PCR, while the TCRdb copy is restricted to in-frame clones and leaves out a portion. V and J calls and clone size are as listed in that table; D and trimming were resolved from the DNA. The data hold around 250,000 clones, with more than 75% observed a single time. There are a few counts of this clone. This clonotype was sampled from a woman between 65 and 79 years old with active or convalescent COVID-19. Sequencing was done on a sample of peripheral blood.

The CDR3 bases are TGCGCCAGCAGCCTGGGGGAGCGGGATGAAAAACTGTTTTTT. Translation gives CASSLGERDEKLFF. The chain employs TRBV5-1 and TRBJ1-4; D may be TRBD1 (5 bases). The CDR3 runs 14 residues. Trimming removed 4 bases at V and 6 bases at J, with 13 bases between. CDR1 is SGHRS, CDR2 YFSETQ, per germline.